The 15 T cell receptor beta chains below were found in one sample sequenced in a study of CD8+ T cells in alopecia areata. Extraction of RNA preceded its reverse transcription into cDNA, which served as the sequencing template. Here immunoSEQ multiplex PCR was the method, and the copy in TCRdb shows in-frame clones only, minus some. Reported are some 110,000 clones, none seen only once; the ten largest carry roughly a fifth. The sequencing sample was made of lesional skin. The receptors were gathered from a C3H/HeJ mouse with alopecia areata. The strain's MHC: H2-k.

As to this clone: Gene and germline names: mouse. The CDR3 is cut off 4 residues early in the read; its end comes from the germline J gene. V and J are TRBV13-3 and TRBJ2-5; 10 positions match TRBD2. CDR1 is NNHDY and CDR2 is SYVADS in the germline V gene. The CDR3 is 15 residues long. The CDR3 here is CASSDETGGKDTQYF. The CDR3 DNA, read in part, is TGTGCCAGCAGTGATGAGACTGGGGGGAAAGAC.

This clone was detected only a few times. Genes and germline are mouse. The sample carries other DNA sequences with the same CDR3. The DNA read from the CDR3 is TGTGCCAGCAGTGATCTGGGGGGTTGGCAAGAC. It codes for CASSDLGGWQD. The entire CDR3 protein reads CASSDLGGWQDTQYF. The chain combines TRBV13-3 with TRBJ2-5, with 8 nucleotides matching TRBD2. The CDR3 goes on 4 residues after the read ends, and that part is filled in from the germline J gene. The CDR3 has 15 residues. Germline V gene sequence: CDR1 NNHDY, CDR2 SYVADS. Trimming took 1 base from V and 3 from J; bases not matched to a gene: 4.

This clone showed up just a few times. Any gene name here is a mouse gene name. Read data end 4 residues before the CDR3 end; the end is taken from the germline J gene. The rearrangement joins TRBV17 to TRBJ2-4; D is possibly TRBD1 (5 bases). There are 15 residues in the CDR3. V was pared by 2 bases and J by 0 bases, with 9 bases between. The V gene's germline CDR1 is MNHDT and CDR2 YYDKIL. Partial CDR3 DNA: TGTGCTAGCAGTAGACTGACAGCTAGTCAAAAC. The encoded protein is CASSRLTASQN. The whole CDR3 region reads CASSRLTASQNTLYF.

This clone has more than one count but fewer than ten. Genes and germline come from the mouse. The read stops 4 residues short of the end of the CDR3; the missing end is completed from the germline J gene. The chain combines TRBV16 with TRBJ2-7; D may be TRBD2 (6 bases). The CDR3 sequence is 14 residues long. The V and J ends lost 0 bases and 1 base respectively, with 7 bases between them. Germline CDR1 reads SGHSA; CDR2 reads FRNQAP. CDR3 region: CASSLEGGSYEQYF. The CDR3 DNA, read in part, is TGTGCAAGCAGCTTAGAGGGGGGATCCTAT.

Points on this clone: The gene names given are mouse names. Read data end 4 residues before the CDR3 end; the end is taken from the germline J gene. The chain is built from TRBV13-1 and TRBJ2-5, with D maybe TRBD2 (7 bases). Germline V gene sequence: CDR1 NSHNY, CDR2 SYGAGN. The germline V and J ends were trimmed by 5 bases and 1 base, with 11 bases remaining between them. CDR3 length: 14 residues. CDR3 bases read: TGTGCCAGCAGCCTCTGGGGGCACCAAGAC. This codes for CASSLWGHQD. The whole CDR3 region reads CASSLWGHQDTQYF.

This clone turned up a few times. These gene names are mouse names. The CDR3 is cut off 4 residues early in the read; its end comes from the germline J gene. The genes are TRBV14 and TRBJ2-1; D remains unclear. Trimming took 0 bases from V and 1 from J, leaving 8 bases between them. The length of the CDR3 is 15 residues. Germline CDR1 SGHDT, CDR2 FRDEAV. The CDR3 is CASSFLQENYAEQFF. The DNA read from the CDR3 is TGTGCCAGCAGTTTCTTGCAGGAGAACTATGCT.

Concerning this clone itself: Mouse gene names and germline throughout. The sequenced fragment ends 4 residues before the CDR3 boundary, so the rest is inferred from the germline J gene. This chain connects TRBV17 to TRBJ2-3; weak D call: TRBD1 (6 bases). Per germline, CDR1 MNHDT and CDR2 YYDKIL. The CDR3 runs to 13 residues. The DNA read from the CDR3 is TGTGCTAGCAGTAGGGTCAGGGGAGAA. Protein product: CASSRVRGE. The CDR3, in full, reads CASSRVRGETLYF. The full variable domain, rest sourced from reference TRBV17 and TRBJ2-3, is DTTVKQNPRYKLARVGKPVNLICSQTMNHDTMYWYQKKPNQAPKLLLFYYDKILNREADTFEKFQSSRPNNSFCSLYIGSAGLEYSAMYLCASSRVRGETLYFGSGTRLTVL.

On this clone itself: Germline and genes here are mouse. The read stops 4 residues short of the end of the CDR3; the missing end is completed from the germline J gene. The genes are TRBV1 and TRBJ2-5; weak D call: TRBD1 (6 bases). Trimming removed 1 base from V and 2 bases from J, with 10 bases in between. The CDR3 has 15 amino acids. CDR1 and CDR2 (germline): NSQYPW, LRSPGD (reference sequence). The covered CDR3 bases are TGCACCTGCAGTGCAGGGGGACACCTCCAAGAC. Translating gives CTCSAGGHLQD. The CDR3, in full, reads CTCSAGGHLQDTQYF.

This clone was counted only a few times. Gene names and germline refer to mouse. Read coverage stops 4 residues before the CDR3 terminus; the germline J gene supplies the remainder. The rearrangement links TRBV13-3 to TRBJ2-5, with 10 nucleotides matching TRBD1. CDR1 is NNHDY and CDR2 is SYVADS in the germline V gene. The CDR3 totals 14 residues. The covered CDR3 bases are TGTGCCAGCAGGCCTGACAGGGGGCTAGAC. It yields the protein CASRPDRGLD. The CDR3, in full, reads CASRPDRGLDTQYF.

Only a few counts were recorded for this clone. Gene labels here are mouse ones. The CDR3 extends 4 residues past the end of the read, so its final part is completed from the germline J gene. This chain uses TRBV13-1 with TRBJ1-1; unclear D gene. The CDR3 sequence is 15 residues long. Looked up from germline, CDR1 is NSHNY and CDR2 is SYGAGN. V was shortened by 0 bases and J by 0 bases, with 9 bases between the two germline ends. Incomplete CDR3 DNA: TGTGCCAGCAGTGATGAGCAGGAAGCAAACACA. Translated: CASSDEQEANT. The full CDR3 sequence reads CASSDEQEANTEVFF.

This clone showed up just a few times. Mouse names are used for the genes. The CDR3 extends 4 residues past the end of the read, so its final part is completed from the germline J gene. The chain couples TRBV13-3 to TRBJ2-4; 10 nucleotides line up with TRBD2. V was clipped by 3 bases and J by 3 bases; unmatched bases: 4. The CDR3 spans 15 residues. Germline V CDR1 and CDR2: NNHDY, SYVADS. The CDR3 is CASSVLWGGQNTLYF. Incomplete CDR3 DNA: TGTGCCAGCAGTGTCCTCTGGGGGGGCCAAAAC.

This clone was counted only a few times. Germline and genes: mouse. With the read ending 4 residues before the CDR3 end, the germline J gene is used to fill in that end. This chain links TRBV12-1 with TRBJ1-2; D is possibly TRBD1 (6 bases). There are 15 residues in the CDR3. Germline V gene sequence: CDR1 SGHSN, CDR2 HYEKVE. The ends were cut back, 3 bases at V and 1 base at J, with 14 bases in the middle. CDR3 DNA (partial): TGTGCCAGCTCTTCTCCTCCGGGACAAAACTCC. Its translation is CASSSPPGQNS. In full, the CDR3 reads CASSSPPGQNSDYTF.

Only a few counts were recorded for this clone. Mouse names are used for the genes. CDR3 DNA, as far as it was read: TGTGCCAGCAGGGCCGGGACAGGGATTAGTGCAGAA. Translating gives CASRAGTGISAE. In full, the CDR3 is CASRAGTGISAETLYF. The V and J genes are TRBV13-3 and TRBJ2-3; 9 bases are shared with TRBD1. Sequencing ends 4 residues short of the CDR3 end; the germline J gene provides the rest. The CDR3 has 16 amino acids. The trim removed 5 bases at V and 0 bases at J, leaving 7 bases unmatched. CDR1 NNHDY and CDR2 SYVADS come from the germline V gene.

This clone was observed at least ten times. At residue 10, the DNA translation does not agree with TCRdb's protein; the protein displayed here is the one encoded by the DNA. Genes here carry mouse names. This CDR3 is CASSGAGASPLYF. The DNA read from the CDR3 is TGTGCCAGCAGTGGGGCAGGGGCTTCGCCC. The genes are TRBV13-3 and TRBJ1-6, with a tentative D call TRBD1 (6 bases). Read data end 3 residues before the CDR3 end; the end is taken from the germline J gene. TRBJ1-6 has ORF status, its function being uncertain. V was clipped by 3 bases and J by 9 bases, with 10 bases between them. The CDR3 is made up of 13 amino acids. The V gene's germline CDR1 is NNHDY and CDR2 SYVADS.

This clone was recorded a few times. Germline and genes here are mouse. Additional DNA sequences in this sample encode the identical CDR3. CDR3: CASSPGLGTSAETLYF. Incomplete CDR3 DNA: TGTGCCAGCAGCCCGGGACTGGGGACTAGTGCAGAA. This sequence joins TRBV19 and TRBJ2-3; 10 nucleotides align to TRBD2. Read data end 4 residues before the CDR3 end; the end is taken from the germline J gene. V trimming: 5 bases; J trimming: 0 bases; junction bases outside the gene matches: 6. Germline CDR1 FNHDT, CDR2 SITEND (reference sequence). The CDR3 has 16 residues.